This TCR beta chain came from a study of OX40 agonist ivuxolimab in advanced cancers. This table comes from immunoSEQ multiplex PCR, and its TCRdb copy is limited to in-frame clones, with some not included. Here the sample spans about 79,000 clones, about 95% being singletons. The TCR sequence derives from an adult with an advanced solid tumor such as melanoma, head and neck, liver or kidney cancer. This specimen was CD4+ or CD8+ T cells sorted from blood, taken in a trial of the OX40 agonist ivuxolimab.

The CDR3 reads CASSLTTLSSTDTQYF. In DNA, the CDR3 is TGTGCCAGCAGCTTAACGACACTATCTAGCACAGATACGCAGTATTTT. The rearrangement uses TRBV7-3 and TRBJ2-3, with D uncertain. Per germline, CDR1 SGHTA and CDR2 FQGTGA. The CDR3 has 16 residues. V lost 0 bases to trimming and J lost 0 bases, with 10 bases between them.